This T cell receptor beta chain was obtained from a study of cytomegalovirus exposure and HLA in healthy donors. Study-level results: A likely sequencing artifact accounted for one observed cluster of highly shared sequence variants. Later analysis identified several of the most significant clusters that appeared linked to common viral pathogens.

Comments on this clone: As yet, its antigen is unknown. A junction end diverges from the germline sequence, so it may reflect a read error.

The PCR used 60 Vbeta and 13 Jbeta primers. The table came from immunoSEQ multiplex PCR; TCRdb's copy has only in-frame clones and leaves some out. Of about 60,000 clones listed, about 77% are singletons. This CDR3 is 13 amino acids long. Germline CDR1 and CDR2: MRHNA and SNTAGT. Material for sequencing was PBMCs. The gene calls are TRBV6-4 and TRBJ1-6; D unclear. This clonotype was sampled from a female donor in good health and CMV-seronegative. CDR3 loop: CASSDSPNSPLHF. The CDR3 nucleotides read TGTGCCAGCAGTGACTCCCCTAATTCCCCCCTCCACTTT.